Below are 15 T cell receptor beta chains sequenced from a single sample in a study of memory CD4+ T cells and cytomegalovirus serostatus (dated 2019 in TCRdb). The library came from the immunoSEQ multiplex PCR assay. Entries here come from immuneACCESS through TCRdb and include only in-frame sequences with V and J called. Some clones fail to appear in such tables; in the studies checked, an unresolved V gene covers under half of the shortfall, and the cause of the remainder is unknown. Present in this sample are some 87,000 clones, about 80% of which were seen just once. About 4% of the sample rests with the top ten. Single viable CD3+CD4+CD8-CD45RO+ cells were sorted as memory CD4+ T cells on a FACSAria II. Sample: memory CD4+ T cells from blood. The receptor source for this set is an adult in good health and CMV-seropositive.

This sequence joins TRBV6-6 and TRBJ2-1; D possibly corresponds to TRBD1 (5 bases). Germline-derived CDR1 and CDR2 are MNHNY and SVGAGI (reference sequence). Trimming shortened V by 7 bases and J by 5 bases, and 9 bases separated the two germline ends. CDR3 length: 12 amino acids. The DNA of the CDR3 is TGTGCCAGCAATTTACAGGACAATGAGCAGTTCTTC. Protein product: CASNLQDNEQFF.

J is TRBJ1-1 and V is TRBV19; D not certain. The CDR3 length is 12 residues. Germline lookup yields CDR1 LNHDA and CDR2 SQIVND (reference sequence). The germline V and J ends were trimmed by 5 bases and 1 base, with 5 bases remaining between them. CDR3 in amino acids: CASSQGNTEAFF. The CDR3 region has the DNA TGTGCCAGTAGTCAAGGGAACACTGAAGCTTTCTTT.

This chain connects TRBV27 to TRBJ1-1, with D possibly being TRBD1 (5 bases). This CDR3 has 14 residues. V was clipped by 6 bases and J by 4 bases, with 15 bases between them. Germline V gives CDR1 MNHEY, CDR2 SMNVEV (reference sequence). The CDR3 region is CASSLSGRRTEAFF. CDR3 in DNA: TGTGCCAGCAGCCTGTCGGGGCGTCGCACTGAAGCTTTCTTT.

This clone was recorded a few times. The V gene is TRBV7-6, the J gene TRBJ2-2, with 7 bases lining up with TRBD1. The CDR3 length is 16 residues. The germline V gene encodes CDR1 SGHVS and CDR2 FNYEAQ. V gave up 3 bases and J gave up 4 bases; unmatched junction bases: 8. CDR3 coding DNA: TGTGCCAGCAGCTTGCCCGGGACAGCCTTCACCGGGGAGCTGTTTTTT. It is translated as CASSLPGTAFTGELFF.

This chain links TRBV21-1 with TRBJ1-5. TRBV21-1 is marked as a pseudogene. The CDR3 has 16 residues. The CDR3 loop reads CASSKAAPRRNQPQHF. The CDR3 DNA reads TGTGCCAGCAGCAAAGCGGCCCCTAGGAGGAATCAGCCCCAGCATTTT.

The V and J genes are TRBV7-2 and TRBJ1-3; D possibly corresponds to TRBD1 (6 bases). Trimming cost V 3 bases and J 3 bases, with 12 bases left between them. The CDR3 is 15 amino acids. Germline V gene data show CDR1 as SGHTA and CDR2 as FQGNSA. The CDR3 reads CASSFQAGDGNTIYF. In nucleotides, the CDR3 is TGTGCCAGCAGCTTCCAGGCAGGGGATGGAAACACCATATATTTT.

The genes are TRBV15 and TRBJ2-4; D ambiguous. The V gene lost 1 base and the J gene lost 9 bases, with 13 bases spanning the gap. This CDR3 region has 14 residues. Germline CDR1 is LNHNV and CDR2 is YYDKDF (reference sequence). DNA for the CDR3: TGTGCCACCAGCAGAGTAGACGTCCGCGGCATTCAGTACTTC. The encoded protein is CATSRVDVRGIQYF.

The chain has TRBV9 and TRBJ1-2; 7 bases fit TRBD1. CDR1 is SGDLS and CDR2 is YYNGEE in the germline V gene. Trimming cost V 0 bases and J 7 bases; bases outside gene matches: 12. The CDR3 is 16 amino acids. CDR3 in DNA: TGTGCCAGCAGCGTAGACGGGTCCCGACAGGGTGCTGGCTACACCTTC. Amino acids: CASSVDGSRQGAGYTF.

V is TRBV27 and J is TRBJ1-1; a possible D gene is TRBD1 (5 bases). Trimming removed 1 base at V and 1 base at J, with 13 bases between. Per the germline V gene, CDR1 is MNHEY and CDR2 is SMNVEV (reference sequence). The CDR3 runs to 16 residues. Here the CDR3 DNA reads TGTGCCAGCAGTTTATGGGTTTCACAGGCGAACACTGAAGCTTTCTTT. This translates into CASSLWVSQANTEAFF.

The rearrangement joins TRBV7-9 to TRBJ2-7; 9 bases fit TRBD1. Losses at the gene ends were 2 bases for V and 3 bases for J; bases not matched to a gene: 11. Germline CDR1 reads SEHNR; CDR2 reads FQNEAQ (reference sequence). This CDR3 is built from 17 residues. The CDR3 sequence is CASSLKGTGYGDYEQYF. The CDR3 nucleotides read TGTGCCAGCAGCTTAAAGGGGACAGGGTACGGGGACTACGAGCAGTACTTC.

The rearrangement links TRBV19 to TRBJ1-5, with TRBD1 identical over 7 bases. CDR1 LNHDA and CDR2 SQIVND come from the germline V gene (reference sequence). The CDR3 has 14 residues. Germline trimming cut 7 bases from V and 6 bases from J; bases unmatched to any gene: 9. The DNA for the CDR3 is TGTGCCAGTACCCCGGGGACAGTGAGTCAGCCCCAGCATTTT. Translation gives CASTPGTVSQPQHF.

This clone was recorded once. The chain employs TRBV18 and TRBJ2-7, with TRBD2 matching 7 bases. Trimming cost V 2 bases and J 0 bases; bases outside gene matches: 4. The CDR3 runs to 15 residues. Germline V gives CDR1 KGHSH, CDR2 LQKENI. CDR3 DNA: TGTGCCAGCTCACCAGGGGACTATCGCTCCTACGAGCAGTACTTC. Translating gives CASSPGDYRSYEQYF.

J is TRBJ2-4 and V is TRBV6-5; D is unresolved. The CDR3 length is 15 residues. CDR1 is MNHEY and CDR2 is SVGAGI in the germline V gene. V lost 2 bases to trimming and J lost 6 bases, with 14 bases between them. The CDR3 is CASSYDQTRRNIQYF. For the CDR3, the DNA is TGTGCCAGCAGTTACGACCAGACGCGACGAAACATTCAGTACTTC.

For the CDR3, the DNA is TGTGCCAGCAGCAAAGGAAGTGGGGAAGTACAAGAGACCCAGTACTTC. Translation gives CASSKGSGEVQETQYF. The rearrangement joins TRBV21-1 to TRBJ2-5. TRBV21-1 is deemed a pseudogene. The CDR3 extends over 16 amino acids.

The genes are TRBV18 and TRBJ1-2; 9 bases are shared with TRBD1. Germline lookup yields CDR1 KGHSH and CDR2 LQKENI. Trimming cost V 3 bases and J 7 bases; bases outside gene matches: 6. The CDR3 totals 14 residues. The CDR3 region is CASSPQRDRAGYTF. The CDR3 nucleotides are TGTGCCAGCTCACCCCAACGGGACAGGGCTGGCTACACCTTC.